The 3 T cell receptor beta chains presented below share a single source sample, sequenced in a study of T-cell reconstitution after alpha-beta-depleted transplantation in children. During its preparation, the TCRbeta library received unique molecular identifiers. TCRdb re-derived calls from the PCR reads in MiXCR, one entry per CDR3 protein. The sample lists about 870,000 distinct CDR3 sequences; 16% were seen once. Specimen: PBMCs, mostly from graft donor cells, collected 360 days after TCRalphabeta/CD19-depleted stem cell transplant. These receptors were taken from a male patient aged 10 to 17 who had a stem cell transplant for acute lymphoblastic leukemia, so the T cells may come from the graft donor.

This clonotype was observed a handful of times. J is TRBJ1-5 and V is TRBV27, with D perhaps TRBD1 (5 bases). The germline V gene encodes CDR1 MNHEY and CDR2 SMNVEV (reference sequence). The CDR3 has 16 residues. Trimming stripped 4 bases from V and 2 bases from J, with 15 bases between. The CDR3 loop reads CASSSTRRVGNQPQHF. The DNA for the CDR3 is TGTGCCAGCAGTTCCACGCGCAGGGTAGGCAATCAGCCCCAGCATTTT.

This chain uses TRBV5-1 with TRBJ1-6, with TRBD1 as a possible D gene (5 bases). CDR3 size: 15 residues. CDR1 and CDR2 (germline): SGHRS, YFSETQ. V was cut by 3 bases and J by 6 bases, with 13 bases left in between. As DNA, the CDR3 is TGCGCCAGCAGCTATCAGGGAGCGATTAATTCACCCCTCCACTTT. It encodes CASSYQGAINSPLHF.

The table lists this clonotype with many counts. V gene TRBV24-1 combines with J gene TRBJ2-7; D is ambiguous. The CDR3 runs to 13 residues. Trimming pared 3 bases from V and 4 bases from J, leaving 9 bases between. CDR1 is KGHDR, CDR2 SFDVKD, per germline. The CDR3 bases are TGTGCCACCAGTGATCCTAATGCGTACGAGCAGTACTTC. Amino acid sequence: CATSDPNAYEQYF.